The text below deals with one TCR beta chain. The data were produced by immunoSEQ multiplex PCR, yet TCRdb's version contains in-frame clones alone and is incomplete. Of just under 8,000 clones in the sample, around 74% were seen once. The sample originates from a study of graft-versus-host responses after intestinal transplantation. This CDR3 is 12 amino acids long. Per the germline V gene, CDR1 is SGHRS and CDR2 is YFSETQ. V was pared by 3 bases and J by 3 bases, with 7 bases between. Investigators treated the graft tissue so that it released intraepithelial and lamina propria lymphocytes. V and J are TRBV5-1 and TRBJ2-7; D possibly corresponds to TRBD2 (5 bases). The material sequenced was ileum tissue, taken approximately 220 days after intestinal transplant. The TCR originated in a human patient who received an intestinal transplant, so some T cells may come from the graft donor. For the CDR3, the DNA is TGCGCCAGCAGCTCGGGGAACTACGAGCAGTACTTC. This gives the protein CASSSGNYEQYF.